This T cell receptor (beta chain) originates from a study of T cells in localized non-small cell lung cancer. This clone has only a few counts. Its cognate antigen is unknown. V was trimmed by 6 bases and J by 6 bases, leaving 15 bases between them. Germline V gives CDR1 MDHEN, CDR2 SYDVKM. The CDR3 runs to 14 residues. TCRdb's table, derived via immunoSEQ multiplex PCR, lists solely in-frame clones and lacks some. The table has just under 20,000 clones, roughly four fifths seen once. Study observations and caveats: Appearance in adjacent lung was seen for a median approximately 59 of the top 100 tumor clones. Sequencing covered just one tumor region, so heterogeneity cannot be ruled out. Uninvolved adjacent lung had higher T cell clonality than tumor and all other tissues.

The material sequenced was peripheral blood, taken before any cancer treatment. The clonotype originates from a man aged 40 to 69 with stage I lung adenocarcinoma. The V and J genes are TRBV28 and TRBJ2-1, with TRBD2 as a possible D gene (6 bases). CDR3 loop: CASSPGDPGNEQFF. The CDR3 DNA is TGTGCCAGCAGCCCGGGGGACCCCGGCAATGAGCAGTTCTTC.